These 7 T cell receptor beta chains came from one sample sequenced in a study of cytomegalovirus exposure and HLA in healthy donors (TCRdb year 2017). The method was the immunoSEQ multiplex PCR assay. A mixture of 60 forward primers for TCR Vbeta segments and 13 reverse primers for TCR Jbeta segments was used in the multiplex PCR. The clones in this table, taken by TCRdb from immuneACCESS, are in-frame only. Not every clone is retained; where verified, under half of the shortfall comes from an unresolved V gene, and the cause of the rest is unknown. Counted in this sample were under 150,000 clones; roughly a tenth of them appeared once. The top ten clonotypes cover less than 2% of the sample. The sequenced material came from PBMCs. The receptors come from a male donor in good health and CMV-seronegative.

This clone appeared a few times. The V call is TRBV4-3, the J call TRBJ1-2; D gene uncertain. The CDR3 extends over 14 amino acids. The germline gives CDR1 LGHNA, CDR2 YSLEER. V was pared by 1 base and J by 0 bases, with 6 bases between. In nucleotides, the CDR3 is TGCGCCAGCAGCCAAGGAACAGCTAACTATGGCTACACCTTC. Its translation: CASSQGTANYGYTF.

The chain uses TRBV4-1 and TRBJ2-1; perhaps TRBD2 as D (6 bases). Trimming took off 2 bases at V and 10 bases at J, with 21 bases between the two ends. The germline gives CDR1 MGHRA, CDR2 YSYEKL. This CDR3 has 16 amino acids. The CDR3 sequence: CASSQRGTAAGLEQFF. The CDR3 coding sequence is TGCGCCAGCAGCCAACGGGGGACCGCTGCCGGGTTAGAGCAGTTCTTC.

The V call is TRBV10-3, the J call TRBJ2-7; D perhaps matches TRBD2 (5 bases). The CDR3 totals 14 residues. Germline values: CDR1 ENHRY, CDR2 SYGVKD. The V gene lost 4 bases and the J gene lost 3 bases, with 13 bases spanning the gap. The CDR3, as DNA: TGTGCCATCAGTGTCACTAGGGCGGGCTACGAGCAGTACTTC. The encoded protein is CAISVTRAGYEQYF.

The chain employs TRBV29-1 and TRBJ2-1, with D tentatively TRBD2 (6 bases). The CDR3 runs to 16 residues. CDR1 is SQVTM, CDR2 ANQGSEA, per germline. Trimming pared 0 bases from V and 1 base from J, leaving 13 bases between. CDR3 in DNA: TGCAGCGTTGAAGATCCGGCGGGGAAATCCTACAATGAGCAGTTCTTC. It encodes CSVEDPAGKSYNEQFF.

This clone has a handful of counts. V is TRBV7-9 and J is TRBJ1-5, with D tentatively TRBD1 (6 bases). CDR3 length equals 14 residues. Trimming took off 6 bases at V and 2 bases at J, with 11 bases between the two ends. The germline CDR1 and CDR2 sequences are SEHNR and FQNEAQ (reference sequence). The CDR3 nucleotides are TGTGCCAGCAGAGGGGGAGAAGGCAATCAGCCCCAGCATTTT. Translated: CASRGGEGNQPQHF.

This clone was seen a handful of times. The chain couples TRBV5-6 to TRBJ2-3; TRBD2 might be the D (6 bases). Trimming left V 2 bases short and J 7 bases short, with 14 bases between. Germline V gives CDR1 SGHDT, CDR2 YYEEEE. The CDR3 covers 14 residues. The CDR3 protein is CASSLGGWEYTQYF. The CDR3 DNA is TGTGCCAGCAGCTTAGGAGGGTGGGAATATACGCAGTATTTT. Drawing the rest from reference TRBV5-6 and TRBJ2-3, the complete variable domain is DAGVTQSPTHLIKTRGQQVTLRCSPKSGHDTVSWYQQALGQGPQFIFQYYEEEERQRGNFPDRFSGHQFPNYSSELNVNALLLGDSALYLCASSLGGWEYTQYFGPGTRLTVL.

This clone showed up just a few times. The chain couples TRBV18 to TRBJ2-5; D perhaps matches TRBD1 (6 bases). This CDR3 contains 15 residues. From germline, CDR1 is KGHSH and CDR2 LQKENI. Trimming removed 1 base from V and 1 base from J, with 10 bases in between. This CDR3 is CASSPLVQGQETQYF. For the CDR3, the DNA is TGTGCCAGCTCACCACTTGTACAGGGCCAAGAGACCCAGTACTTC. The full variable domain, rest sourced from reference TRBV18 and TRBJ2-5, is NAGVMQNPRHLVRRRGQEARLRCSPMKGHSHVYWYRQLPEEGLKFMVYLQKENIIDESGMPKERFSAEFPKEGPSILRIQQVVRGDSAAYFCASSPLVQGQETQYFGPGTRLLVL.